A single sample is the source of the 16 T cell receptor beta chains below, sequenced in a study of T-cell reconstitution after alpha-beta-depleted transplantation in children. During its preparation, the TCRbeta library received unique molecular identifiers. Using its own MiXCR run on the PCR reads, TCRdb lists one record per CDR3 protein. In the table there are around 500,000 distinct CDR3 sequences, about 12% of which are singletons. Sample: PBMCs from the stem cell graft donor, taken from the stem cell graft. Source of these receptors: a human donor who donated a stem cell graft to a child with combined immunodeficiency.

V gene TRBV28 combines with J gene TRBJ2-2; 10 nucleotides match TRBD1. The germline gives CDR1 MDHEN, CDR2 SYDVKM. The CDR3 has 16 residues. With 3 bases clipped from V and 7 bases from J, the junction kept 8 bases outside the gene matches. CDR3 bases: TGTGCCAGCAGTTTTATGGGACAGGGGAAAGTCGGGGAGCTGTTTTTT. Amino acids: CASSFMGQGKVGELFF.

This clonotype has only a few counts. The rearrangement joins TRBV6-1 to TRBJ1-2; 12 bases match TRBD1. CDR3 length equals 13 residues. V was clipped by 8 bases and J by 6 bases; unmatched bases: 4. Per germline, CDR1 MNHNS and CDR2 SASEGT. The CDR3 DNA sequence: TGTGCCAGCCAGGGACAGGGGGCAAATGGCTACACCTTC. As protein: CASQGQGANGYTF.

In its sample, this clonotype was seen a few times. This sequence joins TRBV29-1 and TRBJ2-1, with 7 bases aligning to TRBD1. The junction had 14 bases not matched to a gene; V was cut back by 6 bases and J by 6 bases. The germline V gene encodes CDR1 SQVTM and CDR2 ANQGSEA. The CDR3 sequence is 15 residues long. For the CDR3, the DNA is TGCAGCGTCTCGTTGTATAAGGGGGCGCGCAATGAGCAGTTCTTC. It is translated as CSVSLYKGARNEQFF.

This clonotype was seen only a few times. This chain joins TRBV11-2 and TRBJ2-1; possible D gene TRBD2, 6 bases. The CDR3 is 13 residues long. Per germline, CDR1 SGHAT and CDR2 FQNNGV. Deletions cut 3 bases from V and 10 bases from J, with 13 bases between. The CDR3 nucleotides are TGTGCCAGCAGCTTGGGAAGGAGGGGAGAGCAGTTCTTC. Translation: CASSLGRRGEQFF.

V gene TRBV30 combines with J gene TRBJ2-5, with D perhaps matching TRBD1 or TRBD2 (5 bases each). Per germline, CDR1 GTSNPN and CDR2 SVGIG (reference sequence). The V gene lost 4 bases and the J gene lost 5 bases, with 11 bases spanning the gap. The CDR3 length is 12 residues. In nucleotides, the CDR3 is TGTGCCTGGAATGGGGCGGGTGAGACCCAGTACTTC. Translating gives CAWNGAGETQYF. Drawing the rest from reference TRBV30 and TRBJ2-5, the complete variable domain is SQTIHQWPATLVQPVGSPLSLECTVEGTSNPNLYWYRQAAGRGLQLLFYSVGIGQISSEVPQNLSASRPQDRQFILSSKKLLLSDSGFYLCAWNGAGETQYFGPGTRLLVL.

The rearrangement joins TRBV18 to TRBJ1-1; maybe TRBD1 (5 bases). Germline loops: CDR1 KGHSH, CDR2 LQKENI. The CDR3 is 13 amino acids. Trimming stripped 3 bases from V and 4 bases from J, with 9 bases between. This CDR3 is CASSPRGPTEAFF. The CDR3, as DNA: TGTGCCAGCTCACCGAGGGGCCCCACTGAAGCTTTCTTT.

This clonotype came up many times. V gene TRBV10-3 combines with J gene TRBJ2-7; 9 nucleotides line up with TRBD1. The CDR3 covers 14 residues. V gave up 6 bases and J gave up 5 bases; unmatched junction bases: 8. CDR1 is ENHRY, CDR2 SYGVKD, per germline. CDR3 in amino acids: CAIRDSDRGNEQYF. CDR3 DNA: TGTGCCATCAGGGATTCCGACAGGGGGAACGAGCAGTACTTC.

This clonotype was picked up a small number of times. The V gene is TRBV7-2, the J gene TRBJ2-3; D unresolved. Deletions cut 2 bases from V and 6 bases from J, with 9 bases between. The CDR3 consists of 13 residues. In germline, CDR1 is SGHTA, CDR2 FQGNSA. CDR3 residues: CASSLSRRDTQYF. The CDR3 nucleotides are TGTGCCAGCAGCTTAAGTCGGCGGGATACGCAGTATTTT.

This clonotype was detected a few times. The rearrangement links TRBV7-9 to TRBJ2-1, with TRBD2 identical over 13 bases. The CDR3 covers 17 residues. Germline loops: CDR1 SEHNR, CDR2 FQNEAQ (reference sequence). V lost 0 bases, J lost 8 bases, and 7 bases stayed unmatched. CDR3 in amino acids: CASSLASGTSGIDEQFF. CDR3 DNA: TGTGCCAGCAGCTTAGCGTCGGGGACTAGCGGGATCGATGAGCAGTTCTTC.

This clonotype was picked up a small number of times. CDR3 sequence reads: CASSLDGGGADDTQYF. The CDR3, as DNA: TGTGCCAGCAGTTTAGATGGCGGGGGGGCCGATGATACGCAGTATTTT. The chain recombines TRBV12-3 or TRBV12-4 with TRBJ2-3, with TRBD2 identical over 9 bases. The CDR3 totals 16 residues. V dropped 1 base and J dropped 6; count of bases not matched to a gene: 8.

This clonotype showed up many times. V usage is TRBV25-1 and J usage is TRBJ2-7; D is possibly TRBD2 (5 bases). Germline V gene sequence: CDR1 MGHDK, CDR2 SYGVNS. This CDR3 is 10 amino acids long. With 8 bases removed from V and 3 bases from J, the gap between germline ends came to 5 bases. CDR3 bases: TGTGCCAGCCGGGACTACGAGCAGTACTTC. Translating it yields CASRDYEQYF.

This clonotype was seen at least ten times. The J gene is TRBJ1-2, the V gene TRBV10-3; D is perhaps TRBD1 (5 bases). The CDR3 length is 16 residues. Germline CDR1 and CDR2: ENHRY and SYGVKD. Trimming shortened V by 0 bases and J by 3 bases, and 14 bases separated the two germline ends. The CDR3 loop is CAISESTWDDYYGYTF. The CDR3 DNA is TGTGCCATCAGTGAGTCTACCTGGGACGACTACTATGGCTACACCTTC.

This clonotype has more than one count but fewer than ten. V usage is TRBV7-9 and J usage is TRBJ2-1, with D maybe TRBD2 (6 bases). The germline V and J ends were trimmed by 1 base and 9 bases, with 10 bases remaining between them. CDR1 and CDR2 from the germline V gene are SEHNR and FQNEAQ (reference sequence). The CDR3 has 13 residues. This chain's CDR3 is CASSLVGGPEQFF. The DNA for the CDR3 is TGTGCCAGCAGCTTAGTCGGGGGTCCTGAGCAGTTCTTC.

This clonotype was observed a handful of times. The CDR3 region is CASSVDRDNEQFF. The CDR3 region has the DNA TGTGCCAGCAGCGTTGACAGGGACAATGAGCAGTTCTTC. The chain couples TRBV7-3 to TRBJ2-1, with 7 bases identical to TRBD1. This CDR3 has 13 residues. V was pared by 5 bases and J by 5 bases, with 3 bases of the junction left unmatched. The germline V gene encodes CDR1 SGHTA and CDR2 FQGTGA.

This clonotype was detected ten times or more. This chain joins TRBV28 and TRBJ2-3; tentatively, D is TRBD1 (5 bases). Germline V CDR1 and CDR2: MDHEN, SYDVKM. The CDR3 extends over 14 amino acids. Trimming shortened V by 6 bases and J by 1 base, and 11 bases separated the two germline ends. The CDR3 bases are TGTGCCAGCAGAGAGAGCAGGGGCACAGATACGCAGTATTTT. Translating gives CASRESRGTDTQYF.

J is TRBJ1-2 and V is TRBV7-2; D is unclear. Trimming left V 7 bases short and J 4 bases short, with 13 bases between. The CDR3 sequence is 13 residues long. Germline V gene data show CDR1 as SGHTA and CDR2 as FQGNSA. CDR3: CASTPQELYGYTF. The CDR3 region has the DNA TGTGCCAGCACCCCGCAGGAGCTCTATGGCTACACCTTC.